The source of this T cell receptor beta chain is a study of regulatory T cells in long-lasting Graves disease. Trimming removed 5 bases from V and 2 bases from J; junction bases left unmatched: 9. Per germline, CDR1 SNHLY and CDR2 FYNNEI. CDR3 length: 16 residues. Comment on this clonotype: Its antigen is currently unknown.

General study points: TRBV28, TRBJ1-2 and TRBJ2-5 emerged as the favored segments in persistent disease.

According to the study, TCR beta libraries were built with iRepertoire HTBI primers and CDR3-region Arm-PCR. Original data processing: Identification of gene segments yielded more than 60 TRBV and about 15 TRBJ across samples. Each CDR3 protein gets one entry after TCRdb re-called the multiplex PCR reads with MiXCR. These V and J calls derive from TCRdb rather than the authors' analysis. The sample consists of roughly 350,000 distinct CDR3 sequences, roughly 15% of them appearing once. This sample's time point: newly diagnosed GD, antithyroid drugs for less than 3 months. The TCR library was made from RNA extracted from PBMCs. Patients were from an endocrinology department in Xi'an, China. The data were also submitted as part of a second study, on T cells in Graves' hyperthyroidism and ophthalmopathy. As that study records: Graves' hyperthyroidism showing no ophthalmopathy progression within 18 months was considered stable.

V and J are TRBV2 and TRBJ2-7; 10 nucleotides align to TRBD1. This TCR derives from a woman aged 18-30 years with Graves disease. The input for sequencing was peripheral blood mononuclear cells (PBMCs), taken at new diagnosis, from a patient treated with antithyroid drugs. The CDR3 sequence is CASSLSGTGDPYEQYF. In nucleotides, the CDR3 is TGTGCCAGCAGTTTGTCCGGGACAGGGGACCCCTACGAGCAGTACTTC.